These 18 T cell receptor beta chains share one sample of origin, sequenced in a study of T cell repertoires in cytomegalovirus infection. These receptors have no known antigen. Using its own MiXCR run on the reads, TCRdb lists one record per CDR3 protein. The top ten hold around 15% of the sample, which has about 920,000 distinct CDR3 sequences, approximately 31% seen once. The sequencing here drew on cultured CD8+ T cells from PBMCs, taken from culture after CMV antigen stimulation. The receptors shown here come from a human donor in good health (CMV status not recorded). Some clones in this sample may be carry-over from other donors' samples.

The CDR3 is CATSARDRHQETQYF. CDR3 DNA sequence: TGTGCCACCAGCGCTCGGGACAGGCACCAAGAGACCCAGTACTTC. The chain has TRBV24-1 and TRBJ2-5, with 8 bases aligning to TRBD1. The CDR3 has 15 residues. The junction had 6 bases not matched to a gene; V was cut back by 7 bases and J by 0 bases. Germline CDR1 is KGHDR and CDR2 is SFDVKD.

V is TRBV27 and J is TRBJ2-3, with unresolved D. From germline, CDR1 is MNHEY and CDR2 SMNVEV (reference sequence). V gave up 3 bases and J gave up 0 bases, with 10 bases separating them. The CDR3 consists of 15 residues. The CDR3 reads CASSFSARSTDTQYF. DNA of the CDR3: TGTGCCAGCAGTTTCTCGGCCAGAAGCACAGATACGCAGTATTTT.

The chain recombines TRBV20-1 with TRBJ2-1; TRBD2 matches 13 bases. Germline-derived CDR1 and CDR2 are DFQATT and SNEGSKA (reference sequence). The CDR3 length is 14 residues. J gave up 8 bases and V 6 bases, and 7 bases lay outside the gene matches. In DNA, the CDR3 is TGCAGTGCCGAACTAGCGGGGGGGCTCCATGAGCAGTTCTTC. Its translation is CSAELAGGLHEQFF.

This chain links TRBV28 with TRBJ1-1; D might be TRBD1 (5 bases). The V gene's germline CDR1 is MDHEN and CDR2 SYDVKM. This CDR3 is built from 14 residues. Between the trimmed V and J ends, which lost 5 bases and 0 bases, there was a span of 10 bases. Here the CDR3 reads CASSPQAMNTEAFF. The CDR3 bases are TGTGCCAGCAGTCCACAGGCGATGAACACTGAAGCTTTCTTT.

The rearrangement links TRBV14 to TRBJ1-1, with no clear D. This CDR3 has 12 residues. Trimming removed 1 base from V and 4 bases from J, with 4 bases in between. CDR1 SGHDN and CDR2 FVKESK come from the germline V gene. This chain's CDR3 is CASSQGFTEAFF. The CDR3 DNA sequence: TGTGCCAGCAGCCAAGGTTTCACTGAAGCTTTCTTT.

This clonotype has a count of ten or more. CDR3 nucleotides: TGTGCCAGCAGCTTACTCGGGGGGCCGACAGATACGCAGTATTTT. This encodes CASSLLGGPTDTQYF. The chain uses TRBV7-2 and TRBJ2-3; tentatively, D is TRBD2 (7 bases). CDR3 size: 15 residues. Between the trimmed V and J ends, which lost 2 bases and 3 bases, there was a span of 12 bases. Germline CDR1 reads SGHTA; CDR2 reads FQGNSA.

There are a few counts of this clonotype. V and J are TRBV7-9 and TRBJ2-2; no definite D call. The V end was cut by 1 base, the J end by 6 bases, with 12 bases between. The length of the CDR3 is 15 residues. Germline CDR1 is SEHNR and CDR2 is FQNEAQ (reference sequence). This CDR3 is CASSLGPPYAGELFF. In DNA form, the CDR3 reads TGTGCCAGCAGCTTAGGGCCACCCTACGCCGGGGAGCTGTTTTTT.

This chain connects TRBV2 to TRBJ1-3; D call uncertain. The CDR3 length is 15 residues. Germline CDR1 and CDR2: SNHLY and FYNNEI. The V end was cut by 0 bases, the J end by 0 bases, with 6 bases between. DNA of the CDR3: TGTGCCAGCAGTGAAGCCAGCGGCTCTGGAAACACCATATATTTT. Translated: CASSEASGSGNTIYF.

This clonotype was seen more than once but under ten times. The rearrangement links TRBV6-1 to TRBJ1-3, with a tentative D call TRBD1 (5 bases). CDR3 length: 16 residues. With 8 bases removed from V and 4 bases from J, the gap between germline ends came to 21 bases. CDR1 is MNHNS, CDR2 SASEGT, per germline. The CDR3 is CASLRNLREEGNTIYF. DNA of the CDR3: TGTGCCAGCTTGAGGAACCTCAGGGAGGAAGGAAACACCATATATTTT.

The rearrangement uses TRBV4-1 and TRBJ1-1, with D perhaps matching TRBD1 (5 bases). There are 15 residues in the CDR3. Germline loops: CDR1 MGHRA, CDR2 YSYEKL. Trimming left V 2 bases short and J 0 bases short, with 10 bases between. The CDR3 nucleotides read TGCGCCAGCAGCCAAACGGACATCTTGAACACTGAAGCTTTCTTT. This sequence encodes CASSQTDILNTEAFF.

There are many counts of this clonotype. The chain carries TRBV11-3 and TRBJ1-1; D ambiguous. The V end lost 5 bases, the J end lost 5 bases, and 12 bases lay between the germline ends. Germline loops: CDR1 SGHNT, CDR2 YENEEA. The CDR3 is 13 residues long. CDR3 sequence reads: CASSPRAGTEAFF. The CDR3 DNA follows: TGTGCCAGCAGCCCCCGAGCGGGGACTGAAGCTTTCTTT. Variable domain in full (rest from reference TRBV11-3 and TRBJ1-1): EAGVVQSPRYKIIEKKQPVAFWCNPISGHNTLYWYLQNLGQGPELLIRYENEEAVDDSQLPKDRFSAERLKGVDSTLKIQPAELGDSAVYLCASSPRAGTEAFFGQGTRLTVV.

Only a few counts were recorded for this clonotype. The V call is TRBV7-2, the J call TRBJ2-1; 9 nucleotides line up with TRBD2. Germline CDR1 and CDR2: SGHTA and FQGNSA. The length of the CDR3 is 17 residues. Unmatched junction bases numbered 11, after V lost 3 bases and J lost 5 bases. The CDR3 protein is CASSFLPWVAGDNEQFF. The CDR3 bases are TGTGCCAGCAGCTTCCTCCCTTGGGTAGCGGGGGACAATGAGCAGTTCTTC.

This clonotype was seen more than once but under ten times. This chain uses TRBV11-2 with TRBJ2-1, with TRBD1 as a possible D gene (5 bases). This CDR3 comprises 11 residues. Between the trimmed V and J ends, which lost 5 bases and 10 bases, there was a span of 9 bases. CDR1 is SGHAT and CDR2 is FQNNGV in the germline V gene. The CDR3 loop reads CASSHRREQFF. In nucleotides, the CDR3 is TGTGCCAGCAGCCACAGGAGAGAGCAGTTCTTC.

This clonotype occurred many times. This chain joins TRBV7-2 and TRBJ2-3, with TRBD2 matching 10 bases. CDR1 and CDR2 from the germline V gene are SGHTA and FQGNSA. This CDR3 has 14 amino acids. V was pared by 10 bases and J by 0 bases, with 4 bases of the junction left unmatched. The CDR3 region has the DNA TGTGCCACTCTAGCGGGGGAGAGCACAGATACGCAGTATTTT. Protein: CATLAGESTDTQYF.

The chain carries TRBV7-9 and TRBJ1-2; no clear D gene. V shed 3 bases and J shed 5 bases, with 19 bases lying between them. The germline gives CDR1 SEHNR, CDR2 FQNEAQ (reference sequence). The length of the CDR3 is 16 residues. This chain's CDR3 is CASSLTSLGNSYGYTF. DNA of the CDR3: TGTGCCAGCAGCTTGACTTCGTTGGGAAACAGTTATGGCTACACCTTC.

This clonotype was observed at least ten times. The chain uses TRBV7-6 and TRBJ2-5; tentatively, D is TRBD2 (5 bases). The CDR3 is 13 residues long. In germline, CDR1 is SGHVS, CDR2 FNYEAQ. V was pared by 4 bases and J by 4 bases, with 10 bases between. The DNA for the CDR3 is TGTGCCAGCAGCTCCTCTAGCAGAGAGACCCAGTACTTC. Translation gives CASSSSSRETQYF.

The rearrangement joins TRBV7-9 to TRBJ1-1; weak D call: TRBD1 (6 bases). The V gene's germline CDR1 is SEHNR and CDR2 FQNEAQ (reference sequence). V was clipped by 5 bases and J by 8 bases, with 21 bases between them. There are 15 residues in the CDR3. DNA of the CDR3: TGTGCCAGCAGCCACTCTTATCCCGAACAGGGAGAAGCTTTCTTT. This sequence encodes CASSHSYPEQGEAFF.

The gene calls are TRBV12-5 and TRBJ2-2; 10 positions match TRBD2. This CDR3 is built from 16 residues. J gave up 0 bases and V 4 bases, and 2 bases lay outside the gene matches. Germline V gene lookup returns CDR1 LGHNT and CDR2 FRNRAP. For the CDR3, the DNA is TGTGCTAGTGGTTCAGGACTAGCGGCGAACACCGGGGAGCTGTTTTTT. This codes for CASGSGLAANTGELFF.